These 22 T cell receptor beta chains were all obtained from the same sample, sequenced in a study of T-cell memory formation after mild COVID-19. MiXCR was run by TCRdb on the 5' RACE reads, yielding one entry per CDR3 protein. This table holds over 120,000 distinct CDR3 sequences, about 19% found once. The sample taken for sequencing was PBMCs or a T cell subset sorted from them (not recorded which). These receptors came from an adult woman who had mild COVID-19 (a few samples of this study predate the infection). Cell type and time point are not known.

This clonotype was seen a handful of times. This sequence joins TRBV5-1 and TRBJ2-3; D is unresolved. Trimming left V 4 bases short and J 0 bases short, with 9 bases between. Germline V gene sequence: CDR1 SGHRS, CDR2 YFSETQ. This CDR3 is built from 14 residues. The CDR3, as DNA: TGCGCCAGCAGCCAAGGGTTAAGCACAGATACGCAGTATTTT. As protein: CASSQGLSTDTQYF.

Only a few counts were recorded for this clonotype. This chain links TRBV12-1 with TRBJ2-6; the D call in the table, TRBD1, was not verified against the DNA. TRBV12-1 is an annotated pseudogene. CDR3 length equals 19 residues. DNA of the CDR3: TGTGCCAGCAGCTCCCAAACAGGGGTCCCCGTCTCTGGGGCCAACGTCCTGACTTTC. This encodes CASSSQTGVPVSGANVLTF.

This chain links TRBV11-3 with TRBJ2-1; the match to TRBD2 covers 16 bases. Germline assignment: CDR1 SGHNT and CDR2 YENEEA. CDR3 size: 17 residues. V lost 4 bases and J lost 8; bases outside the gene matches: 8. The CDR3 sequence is CASSSSGTSGRGDEQFF. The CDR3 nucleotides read TGTGCCAGCAGCTCCTCCGGGACTAGCGGGAGGGGAGATGAGCAGTTCTTC.

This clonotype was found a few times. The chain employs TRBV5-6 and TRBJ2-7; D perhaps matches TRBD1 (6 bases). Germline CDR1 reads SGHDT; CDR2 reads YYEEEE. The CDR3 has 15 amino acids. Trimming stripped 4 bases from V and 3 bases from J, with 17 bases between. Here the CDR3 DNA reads TGTGCCAGCAGCCCCGGTAAGGGGGTGGTCTACGAGCAGTACTTC. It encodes CASSPGKGVVYEQYF.

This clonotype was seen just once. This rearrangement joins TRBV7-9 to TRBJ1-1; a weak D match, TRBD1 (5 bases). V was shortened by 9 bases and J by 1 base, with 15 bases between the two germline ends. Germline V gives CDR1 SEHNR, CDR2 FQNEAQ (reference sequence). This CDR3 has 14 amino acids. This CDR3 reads CASVGGPQNTEAFF. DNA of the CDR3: TGTGCCAGTGTGGGGGGTCCTCAGAACACTGAAGCTTTCTTT.

This CDR3 reads CASSEGGTATDTQYF. In DNA form, the CDR3 reads TGTGCCAGCAGTGAAGGGGGGACAGCCACAGATACGCAGTATTTT. The chain recombines TRBV6-1 with TRBJ2-3; TRBD1 aligns across 7 bases. The ends lost 1 base at V and 2 bases at J; junction bases unmatched: 3. This CDR3 is 15 amino acids long. Germline loops: CDR1 MNHNS, CDR2 SASEGT.

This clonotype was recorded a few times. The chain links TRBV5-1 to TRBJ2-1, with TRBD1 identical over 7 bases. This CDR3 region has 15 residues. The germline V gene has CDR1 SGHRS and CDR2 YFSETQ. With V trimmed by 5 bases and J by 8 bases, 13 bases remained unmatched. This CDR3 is CASRPGYRGAYEQFF. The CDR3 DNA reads TGCGCCAGCAGGCCGGGGTACAGGGGCGCCTATGAGCAGTTCTTC.

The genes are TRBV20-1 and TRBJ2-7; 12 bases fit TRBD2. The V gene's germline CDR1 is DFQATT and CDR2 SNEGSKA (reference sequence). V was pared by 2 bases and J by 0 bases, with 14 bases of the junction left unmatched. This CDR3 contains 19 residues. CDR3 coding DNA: TGCAGTGCTAGATCGGGGGGGACTAGCGGGCGAAGGAGCTCCTACGAGCAGTACTTC. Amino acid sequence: CSARSGGTSGRRSSYEQYF.

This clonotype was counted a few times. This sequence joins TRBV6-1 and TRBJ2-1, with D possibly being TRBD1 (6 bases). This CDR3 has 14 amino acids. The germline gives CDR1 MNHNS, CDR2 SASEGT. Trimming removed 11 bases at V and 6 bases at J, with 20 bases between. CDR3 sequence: CAGLRGQWANEQFF. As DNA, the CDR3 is TGTGCCGGCCTCAGGGGCCAGTGGGCCAATGAGCAGTTCTTC.

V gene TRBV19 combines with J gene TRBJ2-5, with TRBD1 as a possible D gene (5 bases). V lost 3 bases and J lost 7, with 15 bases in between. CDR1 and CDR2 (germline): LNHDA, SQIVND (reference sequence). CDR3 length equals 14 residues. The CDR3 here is CASSILDSPGTQYF. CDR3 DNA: TGTGCCAGTAGTATTCTCGACAGCCCAGGGACCCAGTACTTC.

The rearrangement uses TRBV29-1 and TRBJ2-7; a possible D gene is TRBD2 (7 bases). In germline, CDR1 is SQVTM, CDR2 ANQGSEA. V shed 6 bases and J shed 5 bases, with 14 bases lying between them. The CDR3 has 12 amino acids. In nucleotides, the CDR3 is TGCAGCGTGGCCCCGGGGGGCGACGAGCAGTACTTC. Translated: CSVAPGGDEQYF.

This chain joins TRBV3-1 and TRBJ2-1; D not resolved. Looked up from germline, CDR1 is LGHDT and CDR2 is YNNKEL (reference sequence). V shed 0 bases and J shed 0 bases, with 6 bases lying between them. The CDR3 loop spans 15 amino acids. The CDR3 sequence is CASSQDPSSYNEQFF. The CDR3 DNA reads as TGTGCCAGCAGCCAAGATCCCAGCTCCTACAATGAGCAGTTCTTC.

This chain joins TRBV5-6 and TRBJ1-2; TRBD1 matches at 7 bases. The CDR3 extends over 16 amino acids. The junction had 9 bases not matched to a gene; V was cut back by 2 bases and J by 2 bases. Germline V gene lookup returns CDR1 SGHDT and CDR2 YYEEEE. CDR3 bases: TGTGCCAGCAGCTTTGTTTCGGCAGGGGGAAACTATGGCTACACCTTC. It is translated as CASSFVSAGGNYGYTF.

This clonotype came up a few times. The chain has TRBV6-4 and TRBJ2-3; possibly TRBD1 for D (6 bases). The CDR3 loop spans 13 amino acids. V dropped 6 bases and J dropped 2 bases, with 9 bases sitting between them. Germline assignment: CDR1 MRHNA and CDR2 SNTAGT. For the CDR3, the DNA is TGTGCCAGCAGCAGGACAGCCACAGATACGCAGTATTTT. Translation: CASSRTATDTQYF.

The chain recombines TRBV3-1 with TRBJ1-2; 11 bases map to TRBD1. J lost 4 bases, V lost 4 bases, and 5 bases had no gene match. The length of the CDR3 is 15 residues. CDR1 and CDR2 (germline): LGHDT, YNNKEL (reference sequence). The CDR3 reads CASSPPGTGGYGYTF. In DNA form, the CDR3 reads TGTGCCAGCAGCCCCCCCGGGACAGGGGGCTATGGCTACACCTTC. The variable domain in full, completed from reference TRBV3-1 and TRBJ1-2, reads DTAVSQTPKYLVTQMGNDKSIKCEQNLGHDTMYWYKQDSKKFLKIMFSYNNKELIINETVPNRFSPKSPDKAHLNLHINSLELGDSAVYFCASSPPGTGGYGYTFGSGTRLTVV.

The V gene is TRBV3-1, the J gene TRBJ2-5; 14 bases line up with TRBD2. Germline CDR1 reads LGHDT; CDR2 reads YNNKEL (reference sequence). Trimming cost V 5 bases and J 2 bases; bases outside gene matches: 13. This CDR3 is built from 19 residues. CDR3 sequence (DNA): TGTGCCAGCAGCTCCCCGACTAGCGGGGGGGCTTCTTGGCAAGAGACCCAGTACTTC. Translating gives CASSSPTSGGASWQETQYF.

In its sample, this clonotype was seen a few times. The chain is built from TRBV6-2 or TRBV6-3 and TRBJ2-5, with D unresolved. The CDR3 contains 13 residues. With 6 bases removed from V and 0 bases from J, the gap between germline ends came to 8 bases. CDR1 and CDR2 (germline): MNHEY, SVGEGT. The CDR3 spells CASSSRYQETQYF. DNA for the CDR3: TGTGCCAGCAGCTCCCGTTACCAAGAGACCCAGTACTTC.

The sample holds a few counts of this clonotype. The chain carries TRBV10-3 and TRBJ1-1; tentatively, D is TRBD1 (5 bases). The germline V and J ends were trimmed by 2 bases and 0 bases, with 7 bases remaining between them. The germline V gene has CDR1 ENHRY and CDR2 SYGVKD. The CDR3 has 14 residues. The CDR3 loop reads CAISERGVNTEAFF. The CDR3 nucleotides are TGTGCCATCAGTGAGCGGGGCGTGAACACTGAAGCTTTCTTT.

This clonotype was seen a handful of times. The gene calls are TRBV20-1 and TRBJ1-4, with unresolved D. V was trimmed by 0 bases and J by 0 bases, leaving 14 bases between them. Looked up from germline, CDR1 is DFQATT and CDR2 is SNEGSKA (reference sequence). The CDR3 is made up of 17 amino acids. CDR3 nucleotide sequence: TGCAGTGCTAGAGATCTGGAGGCAGTTGCAACTAATGAAAAACTGTTTTTT. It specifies CSARDLEAVATNEKLFF.

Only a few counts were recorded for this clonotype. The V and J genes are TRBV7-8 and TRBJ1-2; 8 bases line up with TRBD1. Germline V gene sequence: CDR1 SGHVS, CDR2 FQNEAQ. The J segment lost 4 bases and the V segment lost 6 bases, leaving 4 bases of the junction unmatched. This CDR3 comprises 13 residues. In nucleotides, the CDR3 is TGTGCCAGCAGTGACAGGGGCCTCTATGGCTACACCTTC. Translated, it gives CASSDRGLYGYTF.

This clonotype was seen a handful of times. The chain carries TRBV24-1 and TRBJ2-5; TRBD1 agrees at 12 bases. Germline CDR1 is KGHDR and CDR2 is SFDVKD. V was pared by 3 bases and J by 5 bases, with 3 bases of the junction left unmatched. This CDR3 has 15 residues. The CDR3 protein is CATSDPGQGAETQYF. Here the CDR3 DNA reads TGTGCCACCAGTGATCCGGGACAGGGGGCGGAGACCCAGTACTTC.

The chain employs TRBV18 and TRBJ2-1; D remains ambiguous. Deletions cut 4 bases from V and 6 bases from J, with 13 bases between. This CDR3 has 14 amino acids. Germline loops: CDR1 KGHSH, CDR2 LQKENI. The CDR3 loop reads CASSLPSGRNEQFF. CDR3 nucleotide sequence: TGTGCCAGCTCACTGCCATCCGGTCGCAATGAGCAGTTCTTC. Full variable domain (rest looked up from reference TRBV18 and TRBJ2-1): NAGVMQNPRHLVRRRGQEARLRCSPMKGHSHVYWYRQLPEEGLKFMVYLQKENIIDESGMPKERFSAEFPKEGPSILRIQQVVRGDSAAYFCASSLPSGRNEQFFGPGTRLTVL.